These 7 T cell receptor beta chains originate from one sample sequenced in a study of blood T cells in healthy people across ages. A second about 6 to 12 cycle PCR used barcoded and J-beta primers. TCRdb called the 5' RACE reads again in MiXCR, with one record for every CDR3 protein. Of 600,000 to 1,000,000 distinct CDR3 sequences listed, 55% to 70% are singletons. Sequenced: blood. The receptors here all came from a man younger than 45 in good health.

V gene TRBV9 combines with J gene TRBJ2-3, with D possibly called TRBD1 or TRBD2 (5 bases each). Trimming cost V 0 bases and J 0 bases, with 11 bases left between them. The CDR3 is 16 residues long. Germline V gene lookup returns CDR1 SGDLS and CDR2 YYNGEE. CDR3 DNA: TGTGCCAGCAGCGTAGGGCACGGGGACAGCACAGATACGCAGTATTTT. Translation gives CASSVGHGDSTDTQYF.

V usage is TRBV30 and J usage is TRBJ2-7; D unresolved. CDR1 GTSNPN and CDR2 SVGIG come from the germline V gene (reference sequence). Trimming took off 0 bases at V and 1 base at J, with 7 bases between the two ends. The CDR3 covers 13 residues. As DNA, the CDR3 is TGTGCCTGGAGTGTGGGCAGGTCCTACGAGCAGTACTTC. Residues: CAWSVGRSYEQYF.

The chain couples TRBV4-1 to TRBJ2-5; D might be TRBD1 or TRBD2, each matching 5 bases. The V gene's germline CDR1 is MGHRA and CDR2 YSYEKL. This CDR3 is 17 amino acids long. The V gene lost 3 bases and the J gene lost 4 bases, with 21 bases spanning the gap. The CDR3 region has the DNA TGCGCCAGCAGCCATTCGCTGGGGGTGGCCAACGGAGAGACCCAGTACTTC. This encodes CASSHSLGVANGETQYF.

The CDR3 DNA sequence: TGTGCCAGCAGTTTCGCGGGGAATGTGAGGACCCAGTACTTC. Protein: CASSFAGNVRTQYF. The chain couples TRBV12-3 or TRBV12-4 to TRBJ2-5; a weak D match, TRBD2 (6 bases). There are 14 residues in the CDR3. V was pared by 3 bases and J by 7 bases, with 15 bases between.

The gene calls are TRBV14 and TRBJ1-2; possibly TRBD1 for D (6 bases). The germline gives CDR1 SGHDN, CDR2 FVKESK. V was trimmed by 4 bases and J by 8 bases, leaving 17 bases between them. This CDR3 contains 14 residues. The CDR3 spells CASSPGARKDGYTF. The CDR3 DNA follows: TGTGCCAGCAGCCCAGGGGCACGGAAGGACGGCTACACCTTC.

The chain links TRBV20-1 to TRBJ2-1, with D possibly TRBD1 on 6 matching bases. Trimming cost V 6 bases and J 3 bases, with 18 bases left between them. Germline V gives CDR1 DFQATT, CDR2 SNEGSKA (reference sequence). This CDR3 contains 15 residues. DNA for the CDR3: TGCAGTGCCAGGGGAGAAGCTATTTTCTACAATGAGCAGTTCTTC. Protein sequence: CSARGEAIFYNEQFF.

This clonotype was counted at least ten times. The junction departs from germline at one end; a sequencing error may be responsible. J is TRBJ1-4 and V is TRBV27, with 7 bases that match TRBD1. CDR1 and CDR2 (germline): MNHEY, SMNVEV (reference sequence). CDR3 length: 18 amino acids. This CDR3 reads CASSLSLRQGSTNEKLFF. CDR3 in DNA: TGTGCCAGCAGTCTATCCCTCCGACAGGGATCAACTAATGAAAAACTGTTTTTT.